This TCR beta chain derives from a study of T cells in Graves' hyperthyroidism and ophthalmopathy. Study conclusions and caveats: Clonotypes that were expanded in thyroid above 0.001 mostly appeared in blood too.

Disease duration was under 3 months in the ophthalmopathy patients, who also had a Clinical Activity Score of at least 3 and a NOSPECS grade of at least 4. After removal of 6 bases from V and 5 bases from J, the junction contained 4 bases not matched to a gene. Germline V gene lookup returns CDR1 MNHEY and CDR2 SVGEGT. This CDR3 region has 14 residues. This clonotype was found a few times. The antigen remains undetermined. Template material for amplifying TCR beta CDR3 regions consisted of RNA transcripts. A first-round RT-PCR of the TCR CDR3 used the HTBI primer set. TCRdb reanalysed the multiplex PCR reads using MiXCR and keeps one entry per CDR3 protein. The sample has about 350,000 distinct CDR3 sequences, 13% to 15% seen once.

V and J are TRBV6-2 or TRBV6-3 and TRBJ2-3, with 11 positions matching TRBD2. The sequenced sample was blood. This receptor was identified in a woman between 55 and 75 years old with Graves' ophthalmopathy. CDR3 loop: CASRPLAGVDTQYF. CDR3 DNA sequence: TGTGCCAGCAGACCACTAGCGGGAGTAGATACGCAGTATTTT.